This T cell receptor (beta chain) emerged from a study of T cells after yellow fever vaccination. Study conclusions and caveats: Most clones from primary vaccination were detected again post-booster (just over 95% CD4, roughly 90% CD8).

As TCR cDNA was made by 5'RACE template switching, a universal primer site and UMIs were added. TCRdb used MiXCR to reprocess the 5' RACE reads, holding one entry per CDR3 protein. The sample includes about 400,000 distinct CDR3 sequences, over 5% of them seen just once. The CDR3 spans 15 residues. The germline V gene has CDR1 KGHSH and CDR2 LQKENI. The table lists this clonotype with a few counts. Antigen: not known. Its ends do not fully match the called genes, so a read error is possible. Source: PBMCs, taken 5 days after the yellow fever booster vaccination. The chain uses TRBV18 and TRBJ2-1, with 15 bases fitting TRBD2. The receptor was isolated from a man aged 25 to 45 who received the YFV17D yellow fever vaccine. CDR3 sequence reads: CASSQETGTSGRSVF. The CDR3 DNA reads as TGTGCCAGCTCACAGGAAACCGGGACTAGCGGGAGGAGCGTGTTC.